Sequencing of this TCR beta chain was carried out in a study of T cells in tuberculosis. Study-wide points: Classification accuracy was 75% to 90% (AUROC 0.7 to 0.95) with the GMM-specific repertoire. GMM-specific TCRs were nearer to active tuberculosis alpha repertoires, suggesting expansion.

The V segment lost 2 bases and the J segment 1 base; nucleotides outside the gene matches: 5. The CDR3 extends over 15 amino acids. In germline, CDR1 is MNHEY, CDR2 SVGAGI. Clones were sequenced by immunoSEQ multiplex PCR, and TCRdb holds only the in-frame ones, with some missing. The sample lists some 34,000 clones; around 97% were seen once. For this clone: No antigen is known for it.

The sequence derives from a donor aged 10 to 29 with latent tuberculosis or without tuberculosis infection. The chain links TRBV6-5 to TRBJ2-7, with 7 bases fitting TRBD2. Material: PBMCs. The CDR3 nucleotides are TGTGCCAGCAGTTACAGGCTAGCGGCTTCCTACGAGCAGTACTTC. Amino acids: CASSYRLAASYEQYF.